This T cell receptor beta chain is from a study of STAT5B mutations in CD4+ large granular lymphocyte leukemia (dated by TCRdb to 2022 to 2024). Describing the broader study: Among healthy controls, the CDR3 'QG' motif was associated with a particular HLA allele. TCRbeta repertoires of CD4+ T-cell large granular lymphocyte leukemia patients were compared with those of healthy blood donors. The purity of purified fractions was confirmed by flow cytometry on FACSCanto II or FACSVerse to exceed 95% among lymphocytes. Findings and caveats that apply to the study as a whole: TRBV06-family usage was enriched among the top patient clones (8/27) compared with healthy controls (2/35). CD4-sorted patient repertoires appeared more clonal than healthy CD4+ repertoires, and this difference persisted after removing the putative leukemic clones. Main leukemic clonotypes were private to each patient, although about 25% appeared at low frequency in other patients' non-leukemic repertoires. The data were not HLA-matched, and the relatively small sample size could explain the higher clonality seen in CD4+ compared with CD8+ T-LGLL.

A word on this clone: What this receptor recognizes is not known. The sample holds no much larger clone one base away, and base qualities are not on file.

According to the germline V gene (reference sequence), CDR1 reads LNHNV and CDR2 reads YYDKDF. From cysteine to phenylalanine, the CDR3 is 16 amino acids long. CDR3 DNA is the only sequence kept; it has 48 bases, read in frame from the first base. The germline V end is reduced by 3 bases and the J end by 2 bases; junction bases left unmatched: 5. The immunoSEQ assay at survey resolution was applied to genomic DNA for sequencing of TCRbeta rearrangements. On the authors' methods: In the TCR sequencing data, the lowest productive clonotype frequency that could be detected was 2.59 x 10-5. Only productive TCRbeta rearrangements, meaning sequences that were complete and in-frame, were kept for the analyses. Clonality for each sample was calculated as Simpson clonality in the immunoSEQ Analyzer version 3.0. Based on frequency, clones were grouped as very rare, small, medium, large (1-20%) or hyperexpanded (>20%). OLGA 1.2.3 estimated generation probabilities, VDJtools produced V-gene circos plots, VDJdb was queried for specificities, and GLIPH identified CDR3 motifs. TCRdb stores this immuneACCESS table with in-frame sequences only. Part of the clones is absent; in the studies checked, under half of the shortfall reflects unresolved V genes, and no reason is known for the rest. That table furnishes V, J and clone size, whereas the DNA furnished D and trimming. This sample gives roughly 40,000 clones in total; roughly 83% of them show up just once. About 0.38% of the sample goes to the ten largest clones.

Buffy coats from some 35 blood donors, supplied by the Finnish Red Cross blood service, were used as healthy controls. All TCR-sequenced material derived from peripheral blood: patient blood samples and healthy donor buffy coats. Peripheral blood mononuclear cells were isolated by Ficoll-Hypaque gradient centrifugation. CD4+ cells were magnetically purified from the buffy coats of healthy controls. Genomic DNA was extracted with the Gentra Puregene Cell and Tissue kit and quantified on a Qubit 2.0 fluorometer. The chain employs TRBV15 and TRBJ2-2; 8 middle bases align to TRBD2. Sample: CD4+ T cells from blood buffy coats. This receptor was identified in a human donor in good health. DNA sequence: TGTGCCACCAGCAGGGAAGCGGGGGCAAACACCGGGGAGCTGTTTTTT. This encodes CATSREAGANTGELFF.